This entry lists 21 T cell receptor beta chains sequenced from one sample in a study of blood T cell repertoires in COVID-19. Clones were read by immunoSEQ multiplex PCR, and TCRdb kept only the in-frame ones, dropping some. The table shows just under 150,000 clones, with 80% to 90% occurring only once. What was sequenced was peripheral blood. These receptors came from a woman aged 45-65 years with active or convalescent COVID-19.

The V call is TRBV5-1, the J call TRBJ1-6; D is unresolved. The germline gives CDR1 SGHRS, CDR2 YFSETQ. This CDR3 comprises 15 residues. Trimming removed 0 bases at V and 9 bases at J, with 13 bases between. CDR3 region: CASSLVAGFSSPLHF. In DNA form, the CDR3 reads TGCGCCAGCAGCTTGGTTGCAGGATTTAGTTCACCCCTCCACTTT.

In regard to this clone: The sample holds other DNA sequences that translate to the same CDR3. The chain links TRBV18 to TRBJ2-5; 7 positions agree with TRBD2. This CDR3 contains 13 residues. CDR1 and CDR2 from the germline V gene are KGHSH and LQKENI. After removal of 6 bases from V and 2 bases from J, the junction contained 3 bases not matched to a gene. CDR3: CASSPGLQETQYF. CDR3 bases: TGTGCCAGCTCCCCGGGACTACAAGAGACCCAGTACTTC.

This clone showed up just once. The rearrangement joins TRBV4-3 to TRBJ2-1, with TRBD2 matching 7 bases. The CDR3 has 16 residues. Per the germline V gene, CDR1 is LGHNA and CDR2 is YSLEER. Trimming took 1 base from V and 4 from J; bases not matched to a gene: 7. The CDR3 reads CASSQGETSFYNEQFF. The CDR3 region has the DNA TGCGCCAGCAGCCAAGGGGAGACTAGCTTTTACAATGAGCAGTTCTTC.

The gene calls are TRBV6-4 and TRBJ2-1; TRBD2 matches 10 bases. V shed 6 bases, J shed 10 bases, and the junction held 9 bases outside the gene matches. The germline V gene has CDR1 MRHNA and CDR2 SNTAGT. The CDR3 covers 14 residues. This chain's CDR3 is CASSSGGALDEQFF. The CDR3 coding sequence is TGTGCCAGCAGCAGCGGGGGGGCCTTGGACGAGCAGTTCTTC.

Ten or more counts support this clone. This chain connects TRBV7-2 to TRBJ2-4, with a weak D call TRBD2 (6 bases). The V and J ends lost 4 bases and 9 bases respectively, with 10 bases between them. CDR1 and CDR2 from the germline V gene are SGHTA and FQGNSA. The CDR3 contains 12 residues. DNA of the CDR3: TGTGCCAGCAGCTCAACCGGGGGCATTCAGTACTTC. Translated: CASSSTGGIQYF.

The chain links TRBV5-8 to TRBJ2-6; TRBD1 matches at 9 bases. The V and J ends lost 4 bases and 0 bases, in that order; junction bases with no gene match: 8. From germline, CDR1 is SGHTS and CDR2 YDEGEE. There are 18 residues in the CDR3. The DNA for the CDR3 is TGTGCCAGCAGCACATGGACAGGGGACTACTCTGGGGCCAACGTCCTGACTTTC. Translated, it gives CASSTWTGDYSGANVLTF.

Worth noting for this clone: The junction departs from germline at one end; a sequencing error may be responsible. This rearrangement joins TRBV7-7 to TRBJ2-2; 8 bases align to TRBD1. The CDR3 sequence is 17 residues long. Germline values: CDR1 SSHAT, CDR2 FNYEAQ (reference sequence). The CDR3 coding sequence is TGTGCTAGCAGCGCCGTGACAGGGGCGATGAACACCGGGGAGCTGTTTTTT. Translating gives CASSAVTGAMNTGELFF.

The chain's CDR3 is CAWSQQLFYGYTF. The CDR3 DNA follows: TGTGCCTGGAGTCAACAGCTCTTCTATGGCTACACCTTC. The rearrangement uses TRBV30 and TRBJ1-2; D uncertain. In germline, CDR1 is GTSNPN, CDR2 SVGIG (reference sequence). V was pared by 2 bases and J by 4 bases, with 11 bases between. The CDR3 sequence is 13 residues long.

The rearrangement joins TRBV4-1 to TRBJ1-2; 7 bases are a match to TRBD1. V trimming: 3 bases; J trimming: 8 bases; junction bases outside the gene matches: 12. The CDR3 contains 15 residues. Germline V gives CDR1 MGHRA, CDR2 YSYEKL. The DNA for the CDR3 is TGCGCCAGCAGCCAGGGCACCAGACAGGGAAAGGGCTACACCTTC. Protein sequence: CASSQGTRQGKGYTF.

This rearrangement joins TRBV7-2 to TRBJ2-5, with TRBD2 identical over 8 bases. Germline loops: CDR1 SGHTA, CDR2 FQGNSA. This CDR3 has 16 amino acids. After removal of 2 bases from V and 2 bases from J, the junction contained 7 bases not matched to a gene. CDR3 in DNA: TGTGCCAGCAGCTTATCCTCTTCGGGGGGGCAAGAGACCCAGTACTTC. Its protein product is CASSLSSSGGQETQYF.

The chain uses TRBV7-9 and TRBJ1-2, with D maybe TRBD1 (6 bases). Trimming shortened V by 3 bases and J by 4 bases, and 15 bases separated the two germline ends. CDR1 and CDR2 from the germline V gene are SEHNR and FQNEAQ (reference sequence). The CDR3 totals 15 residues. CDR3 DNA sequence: TGTGCCAGCAGCTTGGGCTCAGGGGAAAGCTATGGCTACACCTTC. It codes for CASSLGSGESYGYTF.

CDR3 residues: CAWSVRGRYEAFF. Written as DNA, the CDR3 is TGTGCCTGGAGTGTAAGGGGCCGGTATGAAGCTTTCTTT. The rearrangement joins TRBV30 to TRBJ1-1, with D maybe TRBD1 (5 bases). Germline V lookup: CDR1 GTSNPN, CDR2 SVGIG (reference sequence). V was pared by 0 bases and J by 7 bases, with 12 bases between. This CDR3 is built from 13 residues.

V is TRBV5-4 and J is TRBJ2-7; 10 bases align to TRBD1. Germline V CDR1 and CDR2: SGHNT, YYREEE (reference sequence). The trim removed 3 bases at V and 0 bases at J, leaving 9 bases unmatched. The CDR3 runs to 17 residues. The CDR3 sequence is CASSSPPGQGISYEQYF. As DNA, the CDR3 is TGTGCCAGCAGCTCTCCTCCGGGACAGGGGATCTCCTACGAGCAGTACTTC.

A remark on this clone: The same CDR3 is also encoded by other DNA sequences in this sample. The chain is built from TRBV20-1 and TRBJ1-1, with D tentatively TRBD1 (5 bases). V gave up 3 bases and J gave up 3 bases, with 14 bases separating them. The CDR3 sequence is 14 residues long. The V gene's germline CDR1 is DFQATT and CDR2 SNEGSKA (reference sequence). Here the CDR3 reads CSASLTQGYTEAFF. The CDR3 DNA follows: TGCAGTGCTAGTCTTACTCAGGGTTACACTGAAGCTTTCTTT.

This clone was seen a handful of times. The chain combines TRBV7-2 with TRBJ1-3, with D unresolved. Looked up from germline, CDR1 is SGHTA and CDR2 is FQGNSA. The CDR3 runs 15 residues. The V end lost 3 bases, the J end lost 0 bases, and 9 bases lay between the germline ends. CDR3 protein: CASSFYESSGNTIYF. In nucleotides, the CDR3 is TGTGCCAGCAGCTTCTATGAGAGCTCTGGAAACACCATATATTTT.

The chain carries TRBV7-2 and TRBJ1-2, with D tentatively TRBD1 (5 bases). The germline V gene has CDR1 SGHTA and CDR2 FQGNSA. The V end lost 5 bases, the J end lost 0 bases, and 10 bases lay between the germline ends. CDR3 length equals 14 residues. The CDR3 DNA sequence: TGTGCCAGCAGCCCGGGACTACCTAACTATGGCTACACCTTC. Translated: CASSPGLPNYGYTF.

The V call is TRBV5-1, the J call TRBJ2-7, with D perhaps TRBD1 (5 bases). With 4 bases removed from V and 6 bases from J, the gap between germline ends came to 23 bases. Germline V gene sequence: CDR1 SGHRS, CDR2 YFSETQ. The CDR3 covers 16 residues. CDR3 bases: TGCGCCAGCAGCCCGGTGGTTCAGGGAAAGGCGTCCGAGCAGTACTTC. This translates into CASSPVVQGKASEQYF.

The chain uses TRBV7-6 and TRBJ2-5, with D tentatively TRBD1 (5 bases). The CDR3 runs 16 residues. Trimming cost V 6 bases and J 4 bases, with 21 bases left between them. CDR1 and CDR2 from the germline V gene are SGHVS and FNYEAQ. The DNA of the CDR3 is TGTGCCAGCAGTCTGGGTGGGCTCAGCACAGGAGAGACCCAGTACTTC. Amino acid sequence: CASSLGGLSTGETQYF.

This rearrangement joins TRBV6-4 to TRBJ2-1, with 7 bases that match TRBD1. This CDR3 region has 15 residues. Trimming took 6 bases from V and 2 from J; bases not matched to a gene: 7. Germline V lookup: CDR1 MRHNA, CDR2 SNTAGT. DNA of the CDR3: TGTGCCAGCAGCAAGGGACAGACAACCTACAATGAGCAGTTCTTC. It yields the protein CASSKGQTTYNEQFF.

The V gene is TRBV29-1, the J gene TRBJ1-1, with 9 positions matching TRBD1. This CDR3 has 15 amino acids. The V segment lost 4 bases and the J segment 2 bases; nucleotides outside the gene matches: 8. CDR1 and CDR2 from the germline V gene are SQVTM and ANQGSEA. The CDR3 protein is CSVVNRDRVNTEAFF. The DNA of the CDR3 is TGCAGCGTTGTAAACCGGGACAGGGTCAACACTGAAGCTTTCTTT.

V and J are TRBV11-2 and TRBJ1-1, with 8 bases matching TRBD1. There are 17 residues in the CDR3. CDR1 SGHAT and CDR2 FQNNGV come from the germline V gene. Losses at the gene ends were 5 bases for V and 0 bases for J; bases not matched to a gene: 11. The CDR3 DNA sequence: TGTGCCAGCAGCCCGAGGAGTGGGACAGGTCTGAACACTGAAGCTTTCTTT. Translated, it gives CASSPRSGTGLNTEAFF.